Listed below are T cell receptor beta chains from one sample, sequenced in a study of cytomegalovirus exposure and HLA in healthy donors. Some clones are missing from TCRdb's copy, which holds only in-frame ones; the method was immunoSEQ multiplex PCR. The sample holds approximately 210,000 clones; 60% to 80% are singletons and the top ten take roughly 2.1%. The material sequenced was PBMCs. The receptors were gathered from a woman in her 30s in good health and CMV-seropositive. Both conserved end residues are part of each CDR3. A D gene is named only where the DNA matches it firmly. A clone size is listed for some rows: how often the clone was seen (once, few, many), or a class if it is expanded.

CATSRDVAGTYEQYF,TGTGCCACCAGCAGAGATGTAGCGGGGACCTACGAGCAGTACTTC,TRBJ2-7,15,-,TRBV15,TRBD2
CASSTQGGGPPSETQYF,TGTGCCAGCAGCACACAGGGAGGGGGACCACCTAGTGAGACCCAGTACTTC,TRBJ2-5,17,-,TRBV7-9,-
CASGGKGLAGDNEQFF,TGTGCCAGCGGGGGGAAGGGACTAGCGGGAGACAATGAGCAGTTCTTC,TRBJ2-1,16,-,TRBV2,TRBD2
CASSETGLAYEQYF,TGTGCCAGCAGTGAGACCGGACTAGCCTACGAGCAGTACTTC,TRBJ2-7,14,-,TRBV2,TRBD2
CASSLTSGTGELFF,TGTGCCAGCAGCTTAACTAGCGGCACCGGGGAGCTGTTTTTT,TRBJ2-2,14,-,TRBV7-3,-
CSVESGLAYNEQFF,TGCAGCGTTGAATCCGGACTAGCCTACAATGAGCAGTTCTTC,TRBJ2-1,14,-,TRBV29-1,TRBD2
CASSYSGQLAKNIQYF,TGTGCCAGCAGTTACTCGGGACAGTTAGCCAAAAACATTCAGTACTTC,TRBJ2-4,16,-,TRBV6-5,TRBD1
CASSLVSGTDTQYF,TGTGCCAGCAGCTTGGTTAGCGGCACAGATACGCAGTATTTT,TRBJ2-3,14,-,TRBV5-4,-
CAAGQANTEAFF,TGTGCCGCGGGACAGGCGAACACTGAAGCTTTCTTT,TRBJ1-1,12,few,TRBV30,TRBD1
CAGQVHNQPQHF,TGTGCCGGACAGGTACACAATCAGCCCCAGCATTTT,TRBJ1-5,12,-,TRBV5-4,TRBD1
CASSQGLPRVGTGELFF,TGTGCCAGCAGCCAGGGCCTACCTCGGGTGGGCACCGGGGAGCTGTTTTTT,TRBJ2-2,17,-,TRBV9,-
CASSRLAGRRGANVLTF,TGTGCCAGTAGTAGGTTGGCAGGGCGCCGGGGGGCCAACGTCCTGACTTTC,TRBJ2-6,17,-,TRBV19,-
CASSQGVGAGGETQYF,TGCGCCAGCAGCCAGGGGGTGGGAGCGGGAGGAGAGACCCAGTACTTC,TRBJ2-5,16,-,TRBV4-1,TRBD2
CASSFGGLANQPQHF,TGTGCCAGCAGCTTTGGCGGTTTAGCAAATCAGCCCCAGCATTTT,TRBJ1-5,15,-,TRBV11-2,-
CASSPQSSNQPQHF,TGTGCCAGCAGCCCACAGAGTAGCAATCAGCCCCAGCATTTT,TRBJ1-5,14,-,TRBV7-2,-
CATRTVSGANVLTF,TGTGCCACAAGAACAGTTTCTGGGGCCAACGTCCTGACTTTC,TRBJ2-6,14,-,TRBV2,-
CASSLDRAHEQYF,TGTGCCAGCAGTTTAGACAGGGCACACGAGCAGTACTTC,TRBJ2-7,13,few,TRBV6-6,TRBD1
CASSSPVAGFQDTQYF,TGTGCCAGCAGCTCCCCTGTGGCGGGGTTTCAAGATACGCAGTATTTT,TRBJ2-3,16,-,TRBV7-2,-
CASSLLTRGETQYF,TGTGCCAGCAGTTTATTAACCAGGGGCGAGACCCAGTACTTC,TRBJ2-5,14,once,TRBV28,-
CASSLGGAPLYEQYF,TGTGCCAGCAGTTTGGGTGGAGCGCCGCTTTACGAGCAGTACTTC,TRBJ2-7,15,-,TRBV28,-
CASSPQLAGTYEQYF,TGTGCCAGCTCACCACAGCTAGCGGGTACCTACGAGCAGTACTTC,TRBJ2-7,15,-,TRBV18,TRBD2
CASSFPGLAVNEQFF,TGCGCCAGCAGCTTTCCGGGACTAGCGGTCAATGAGCAGTTCTTC,TRBJ2-1,15,-,TRBV5-1,TRBD2
CASSRNNEQFF,TGCGCCAGCAGCCGTAACAATGAGCAGTTCTTC,TRBJ2-1,11,-,TRBV4-1,-
CASRGFLTDTQYF,TGTGCCAGCAGGGGCTTTCTCACAGATACGCAGTATTTT,TRBJ2-3,13,-,TRBV19,-
CASSFPSVSYNEQFF,TGTGCCAGCAGCTTTCCTAGCGTTTCCTACAATGAGCAGTTCTTC,TRBJ2-1,15,once,TRBV5-4,-
CASSQARQSSYEQYF,TGCGCCAGCAGCCAAGCTCGACAAAGCTCCTACGAGCAGTACTTC,TRBJ2-7,15,once,TRBV5-1,-
CASSVGQGGNTQYF,TGCGCCAGCAGCGTGGGACAGGGGGGAAATACGCAGTATTTT,TRBJ2-3,14,-,TRBV5-1,TRBD1
CASSTYSGRLLGEQFF,TGTGCCAGCAGCACTTATAGCGGGAGGCTGCTCGGGGAGCAGTTCTTC,TRBJ2-1,16,-,TRBV9,TRBD2
CASSPAGGRGSTEAFF,TGTGCCAGCAGCCCAGCTGGAGGGCGCGGTTCCACTGAAGCTTTCTTT,TRBJ1-1,16,-,TRBV11-2,-
CASGGQGEADTQYF,TGTGCCAGCGGAGGGCAGGGTGAGGCAGATACGCAGTATTTT,TRBJ2-3,14,-,TRBV6-5,-
CASSSTGSSYEQYF,TGTGCCAGTAGTAGCACAGGGAGCTCCTACGAGCAGTACTTC,TRBJ2-7,14,few,TRBV19,-
CASSTTSGIGDTQYF,TGTGCCAGTAGTACAACTAGCGGGATTGGAGATACGCAGTATTTT,TRBJ2-3,15,-,TRBV19,TRBD2
CASSSGQGGVLEKLFF,TGTGCCAGCAGCTCCGGACAGGGTGGTGTATTAGAAAAACTGTTTTTT,TRBJ1-4,16,-,TRBV7-9,TRBD1
CAIRTRVDTEAFF,TGTGCCATCCGAACCAGGGTGGACACTGAAGCTTTCTTT,TRBJ1-1,13,-,TRBV10-3,-
CASSESVPNTGELFF,TGTGCCAGCAGTGAATCGGTCCCGAACACCGGGGAGCTGTTTTTT,TRBJ2-2,15,-,TRBV6-4,-
CASSRGTSVTEAFF,TGTGCCAGTAGTAGAGGGACTTCGGTCACTGAAGCTTTCTTT,TRBJ1-1,14,-,TRBV19,-
CTSSLLAGVWDEQFF,TGCACCAGCAGCCTACTAGCGGGGGTCTGGGATGAGCAGTTCTTC,TRBJ2-1,15,-,TRBV1,-
CASSLRQETQYF,TGTGCCAGCAGTTTACGGCAAGAGACCCAGTACTTC,TRBJ2-5,12,-,TRBV28,-
CASIGNRGSYEQYF,TGTGCCAGCATAGGTAACAGGGGCTCCTACGAGCAGTACTTC,TRBJ2-7,14,once,TRBV6-4,TRBD1
CASQDTSSGNTIYF,TGCGCCAGCCAAGATACCAGCTCTGGAAACACCATATATTTT,TRBJ1-3,14,once,TRBV5-1,-
CASSLTGSTDTQYF,TGTGCCAGCTCCCTTACAGGGAGTACAGATACGCAGTATTTT,TRBJ2-3,14,few,TRBV11-3,-
CASSRGQKTRQETQYF,TGTGCCAGCAGTCGTGGACAGAAAACACGCCAAGAGACCCAGTACTTC,TRBJ2-5,16,-,TRBV7-9,-
CASSQLPYNEQFF,TGTGCCAGCAGCCAACTACCCTACAATGAGCAGTTCTTC,TRBJ2-1,13,-,TRBV14,-
CASSEGQGNTEAFF,TGTGCCAGCAGCGAAGGACAGGGGAACACTGAAGCTTTCTTT,TRBJ1-1,14,-,TRBV7-3,TRBD1
CASRPDRVPSYEQYF,TGCGCCAGCAGGCCGGACAGGGTACCATCCTACGAGCAGTACTTC,TRBJ2-7,15,few,TRBV5-1,TRBD1
CASGHRGATEAFF,TGTGCCAGCGGACACAGGGGCGCCACTGAAGCTTTCTTT,TRBJ1-1,13,few,TRBV6-1,TRBD1
CASSLPGGWEFF,TGTGCCAGCAGCTTGCCAGGGGGGTGGGAGTTCTTC,TRBJ2-1,12,-,TRBV5-6,-
CASSLGPAGATGELFF,TGCGCCAGCAGCTTGGGACCTGCGGGGGCCACCGGGGAGCTGTTTTTT,TRBJ2-2,16,-,TRBV5-1,-
CAISDPGQGNKNEQFF,TGTGCCATCAGTGATCCGGGACAGGGAAATAAAAATGAGCAGTTCTTC,TRBJ2-1,16,-,TRBV10-3,TRBD1
CATSRDLNEKLFF,TGTGCCACCAGCAGAGATCTCAATGAAAAACTGTTTTTT,TRBJ1-4,13,few,TRBV15,-
CASKNRASEAFF,TGTGCCAGCAAAAACAGGGCCTCTGAAGCTTTCTTT,TRBJ1-1,12,-,TRBV27,-
CASSATGNTEAFF,TGTGCCAGCAGCGCCACAGGGAATACTGAAGCTTTCTTT,TRBJ1-1,13,-,TRBV9,-
CASSSGQGNSPLHF,TGCGCCAGCAGCTCCGGACAGGGGAATTCACCCCTCCACTTT,TRBJ1-6,14,-,TRBV5-1,TRBD1
CASTGGSNQPQHF,TGTGCCTCAACAGGGGGGAGCAATCAGCCCCAGCATTTT,TRBJ1-5,13,-,TRBV28,TRBD1
CASRTLGTGYEKLFF,TGTGCCAGCAGGACGCTAGGGACAGGGTATGAAAAACTGTTTTTT,TRBJ1-4,15,-,TRBV6-5,TRBD1
CASSETGANVLTF,TGTGCCAGCAGCGAGACTGGGGCCAACGTCCTGACTTTC,TRBJ2-6,13,-,TRBV11-3,-
CASSPPEGWDTEAFF,TGTGCCAGCAGCCCACCGGAGGGCTGGGACACTGAAGCTTTCTTT,TRBJ1-1,15,-,TRBV7-6,-
CASSRTGGVGNTIYF,TGTGCCAGCAGCCGGACAGGGGGCGTGGGAAACACCATATATTTT,TRBJ1-3,15,-,TRBV7-2,TRBD1
CASSASANAEAFF,TGTGCCAGCTCGGCCAGCGCTAATGCTGAAGCTTTCTTT,TRBJ1-1,13,-,TRBV7-9,-
CASSYTGANTEAFF,TGTGCCAGCAGCTACACAGGGGCGAACACTGAAGCTTTCTTT,TRBJ1-1,14,medium-sized,TRBV2,TRBD1